A selection of T cell receptor beta chains follows, all from one sample in a study of yellow fever vaccine responses in identical twins. TCRdb reprocessed the RT-PCR reads with MiXCR, giving one entry per CDR3 protein. The profile shows about 2,200 distinct CDR3 sequences, less than 90% of them singletons. Material: T cells from blood (PBMCs), unsorted or a sorted subset (not recorded which), obtained before or after yellow fever vaccination (not recorded which). The receptor source for this set is a woman in her late teens or twenties who received the yellow fever vaccine. Each CDR3 is given with its conserved first and last residue. A D gene is named only where the DNA matches it firmly. Clone sizes are given selectively: once, few, many, or a class where the clone is expanded.

v_call: TRBV5-6; d_call: TRBD2; clone_size: .; j_call: TRBJ2-1; cdr3_aa: CASSLERGVNEQFF; cdr3_nt: TGTGCCAGCAGCTTGGAACGGGGGGTTAATGAGCAGTTCTTC
v_call: TRBV2; d_call: TRBD2; clone_size: .; j_call: TRBJ2-1; cdr3_aa: CASSAPGGNEQFF; cdr3_nt: TGTGCCAGCAGTGCCCCGGGGGGGAATGAGCAGTTCTTC
v_call: TRBV3-1; d_call: .; clone_size: .; j_call: TRBJ1-2; cdr3_aa: CASNPRGGDGYTF; cdr3_nt: TGTGCCAGCAATCCCCGTGGGGGGGATGGCTACACCTTC
v_call: TRBV29-1; d_call: .; clone_size: .; j_call: TRBJ2-5; cdr3_aa: CSVGGTSLAQYF; cdr3_nt: TGCAGCGTTGGGGGGACCTCCCTAGCCCAGTACTTC
v_call: TRBV6-5; d_call: .; clone_size: once; j_call: TRBJ2-3; cdr3_aa: CASSYGVRADTQYF; cdr3_nt: TGTGCCAGCAGTTATGGAGTTCGCGCAGATACGCAGTATTTT
v_call: TRBV7-1; d_call: .; clone_size: .; j_call: TRBJ1-2; cdr3_aa: CASSSSGAGTF; cdr3_nt: TGTGCCAGCAGCTCTTCAGGGGCAGGCACCTTC
v_call: TRBV2; d_call: .; clone_size: .; j_call: TRBJ2-7; cdr3_aa: CASSDLGLAASYEQYF; cdr3_nt: TGTGCCAGCAGTGATCTTGGGCTGGCGGCCTCCTACGAGCAGTACTTC
v_call: TRBV5-1; d_call: .; clone_size: .; j_call: TRBJ2-1; cdr3_aa: CASSSFSSSYNEQFF; cdr3_nt: TGCGCCAGCAGCTCCTTTTCCAGCTCCTACAATGAGCAGTTCTTC
v_call: TRBV11-3; d_call: TRBD2; clone_size: .; j_call: TRBJ2-1; cdr3_aa: CASSLGLAGVKQFF; cdr3_nt: TGTGCCAGCAGCTTAGGTCTAGCGGGAGTTAAGCAGTTCTTC
v_call: TRBV14; d_call: .; clone_size: .; j_call: TRBJ2-5; cdr3_aa: CASSIQETQYF; cdr3_nt: TGTGCCAGCAGCATTCAAGAGACCCAGTACTTC
v_call: TRBV23-1; d_call: .; clone_size: .; j_call: TRBJ2-1; cdr3_aa: CASSQSPGLPRYNEQFF; cdr3_nt: TGCGCCAGCAGTCAATCCCCGGGACTTCCCCGCTACAATGAGCAGTTCTTC
v_call: TRBV11-1; d_call: TRBD2; clone_size: .; j_call: TRBJ2-1; cdr3_aa: CASSRSGGASDEQFF; cdr3_nt: TGTGCCAGCAGCCGTAGCGGGGGGGCCTCTGATGAGCAGTTCTTC
v_call: TRBV2; d_call: TRBD2; clone_size: .; j_call: TRBJ2-1; cdr3_aa: CASESGLAGNEQFF; cdr3_nt: TGTGCCAGCGAAAGCGGACTAGCGGGAAATGAGCAGTTCTTC
v_call: TRBV18; d_call: .; clone_size: .; j_call: TRBJ2-2; cdr3_aa: CASSPPTGELFF; cdr3_nt: TGTGCCAGCTCACCACCCACCGGGGAGCTGTTTTTT
v_call: TRBV7-9; d_call: .; clone_size: once; j_call: TRBJ2-3; cdr3_aa: CASSFKGTDTQYF; cdr3_nt: TGTGCCAGCAGCTTTAAGGGCACAGATACGCAGTATTTT
v_call: TRBV6-4; d_call: .; clone_size: .; j_call: TRBJ1-2; cdr3_aa: CASREGGYTF; cdr3_nt: TGTGCCAGCAGGGAAGGGGGCTACACCTTC
v_call: TRBV29-1; d_call: .; clone_size: once; j_call: TRBJ1-2; cdr3_aa: CSVDSPGAQHPPYGYTF; cdr3_nt: TGCAGCGTTGATTCCCCTGGCGCACAGCATCCTCCCTATGGCTACACCTTC
v_call: TRBV12-3/TRBV12-4; d_call: .; clone_size: .; j_call: TRBJ2-7; cdr3_aa: CASSPPGDLGEQYF; cdr3_nt: TGTGCCAGCAGCCCTCCAGGGGACTTGGGCGAGCAGTACTTC
v_call: TRBV11-3; d_call: .; clone_size: .; j_call: TRBJ1-1; cdr3_aa: CASSSGMGTEAFF; cdr3_nt: TGTGCCAGCAGCTCAGGGATGGGCACTGAAGCTTTCTTT
v_call: TRBV7-3; d_call: TRBD2; clone_size: .; j_call: TRBJ2-1; cdr3_aa: CASSHGTSANEQFF; cdr3_nt: TGTGCCAGCAGTCACGGGACTAGCGCTAATGAGCAGTTCTTC
v_call: TRBV29-1; d_call: TRBD2; clone_size: .; j_call: TRBJ2-2; cdr3_aa: CSGTSGTTGELFF; cdr3_nt: TGCAGCGGCACTAGCGGGACTACCGGGGAGCTGTTTTTT
v_call: TRBV2; d_call: TRBD2; clone_size: .; j_call: TRBJ2-7; cdr3_aa: CASSELGEGYEQYF; cdr3_nt: TGTGCCAGCAGTGAACTAGGGGAGGGGTACGAGCAGTACTTC
v_call: TRBV6-1; d_call: .; clone_size: few; j_call: TRBJ1-1; cdr3_aa: CASRRQSNTEAFF; cdr3_nt: TGTGCCAGCAGGAGACAGTCGAACACTGAAGCTTTCTTT
v_call: TRBV11-2; d_call: .; clone_size: .; j_call: TRBJ2-1; cdr3_aa: CASSSTVYNEQFF; cdr3_nt: TGTGCCAGCAGCTCGACAGTGTACAATGAGCAGTTCTTC
v_call: TRBV15; d_call: .; clone_size: .; j_call: TRBJ2-1; cdr3_aa: CATSRPIPREGTYNEQFF; cdr3_nt: TGTGCCACCAGCAGACCCATCCCGCGAGAGGGGACCTACAATGAGCAGTTCTTC
v_call: TRBV10-3; d_call: .; clone_size: .; j_call: TRBJ2-2; cdr3_aa: CAIRAVNDGELFF; cdr3_nt: TGTGCCATCAGGGCAGTTAATGACGGGGAGCTGTTTTTT
v_call: TRBV5-6; d_call: TRBD1; clone_size: .; j_call: TRBJ1-1; cdr3_aa: CASSLGSGGFTEAFF; cdr3_nt: TGTGCCAGCAGCTTGGGGTCAGGGGGTTTCACTGAAGCTTTCTTT
v_call: TRBV20-1; d_call: .; clone_size: few; j_call: TRBJ1-2; cdr3_aa: CSAYVGYGYTF; cdr3_nt: TGCAGTGCGTATGTCGGCTATGGCTACACCTTC
v_call: TRBV7-2; d_call: .; clone_size: once; j_call: TRBJ1-1; cdr3_aa: CASSPREPPW; cdr3_nt: TGTGCCAGCAGCCCCAGGGAGCCGCCTTGG
v_call: TRBV11-3; d_call: .; clone_size: .; j_call: TRBJ2-7; cdr3_aa: CASSLGGPNREQYF; cdr3_nt: TGTGCCAGCAGCTTAGGAGGGCCAAACAGGGAGCAGTACTTC
v_call: TRBV6-5; d_call: TRBD2; clone_size: few; j_call: TRBJ2-4; cdr3_aa: CASSFISGGENIQYF; cdr3_nt: TGTGCCAGCAGTTTTATTAGCGGGGGGGAAAACATTCAGTACTTC
v_call: TRBV12-2; d_call: .; clone_size: .; j_call: TRBJ1-2; cdr3_aa: CASRLGQATNYGYTF; cdr3_nt: TGTGCAAGTCGCTTGGGGCAGGCAACTAACTATGGCTACACCTTC
v_call: TRBV12-3/TRBV12-4; d_call: TRBD1; clone_size: .; j_call: TRBJ2-4; cdr3_aa: CASSIRQGLYF; cdr3_nt: TGTGCCAGCAGCATTAGACAGGGGTTGTACTTC
v_call: TRBV6-2/TRBV6-3; d_call: .; clone_size: .; j_call: TRBJ1-1; cdr3_aa: CASSYTANTEAFF; cdr3_nt: TGTGCCAGCAGTTACACAGCAAACACTGAAGCTTTCTTT
v_call: TRBV11-2; d_call: TRBD1; clone_size: .; j_call: TRBJ1-5; cdr3_aa: CASSLGRQGGSQPQHF; cdr3_nt: TGTGCCAGCAGCTTAGGTAGACAGGGGGGTAGTCAGCCCCAGCATTTT
v_call: TRBV27; d_call: .; clone_size: .; j_call: TRBJ2-7; cdr3_aa: CASSDPREQYF; cdr3_nt: TGTGCCAGCAGCGACCCGCGCGAGCAGTACTTC
v_call: TRBV20-1; d_call: .; clone_size: .; j_call: TRBJ1-2; cdr3_aa: CSATSGQSFYGYTF; cdr3_nt: TGCAGTGCTACTTCCGGACAGTCCTTCTATGGCTACACCTTC
v_call: TRBV5-1; d_call: TRBD1; clone_size: .; j_call: TRBJ1-1; cdr3_aa: CASSLAEDRGTMNTEAFF; cdr3_nt: TGCGCCAGCAGCTTGGCCGAAGACAGGGGTACCATGAACACTGAAGCTTTCTTT
v_call: TRBV29-1; d_call: .; clone_size: .; j_call: TRBJ2-3; cdr3_aa: CSGEGPDTDTQYF; cdr3_nt: TGCAGCGGAGAGGGACCAGATACAGATACGCAGTATTTT
v_call: TRBV7-6; d_call: .; clone_size: .; j_call: TRBJ1-5; cdr3_aa: CASSLGGGNQPQHF; cdr3_nt: TGTGCCAGCAGCTTAGGGGGAGGGAATCAGCCCCAGCATTTT
v_call: TRBV4-1; d_call: .; clone_size: .; j_call: TRBJ2-1; cdr3_aa: CASSGPRGNEQFF; cdr3_nt: TGCGCCAGCAGCGGGCCAAGGGGCAATGAGCAGTTCTTC
v_call: TRBV10-3; d_call: .; clone_size: .; j_call: TRBJ2-3; cdr3_aa: CAISESMASDKQYF; cdr3_nt: TGTGCCATCAGTGAGTCGATGGCGTCAGACAAGCAGTATTTT
v_call: TRBV11-3; d_call: .; clone_size: .; j_call: TRBJ1-4; cdr3_aa: CASSRDRIMKNCFF; cdr3_nt: .
v_call: TRBV29-1; d_call: .; clone_size: .; j_call: TRBJ2-1; cdr3_aa: CSVELAISYNEQFF; cdr3_nt: TGCAGCGTTGAATTGGCGATCTCCTACAATGAGCAGTTCTTC
v_call: TRBV29-1; d_call: TRBD1; clone_size: .; j_call: TRBJ1-3; cdr3_aa: CSVTQGYSGNTIYF; cdr3_nt: TGCAGCGTTACACAGGGGTACTCTGGAAACACCATATATTTT
v_call: TRBV6-1; d_call: TRBD1; clone_size: .; j_call: TRBJ1-1; cdr3_aa: CASTKQGGDEAFF; cdr3_nt: TGTGCCAGCACTAAACAGGGGGGGGATGAAGCTTTCTTT
v_call: TRBV14; d_call: .; clone_size: once; j_call: TRBJ1-1; cdr3_aa: CASSQDMGREAFF; cdr3_nt: TGTGCCAGCAGCCAAGATATGGGCCGGGAAGCTTTCTTT
v_call: TRBV7-2; d_call: .; clone_size: .; j_call: TRBJ1-2; cdr3_aa: CASSLGGGDGYTF; cdr3_nt: TGTGCCAGCAGCTTAGGCGGAGGGGATGGCTACACCTTC
v_call: TRBV4-2; d_call: .; clone_size: once; j_call: TRBJ2-1; cdr3_aa: CASSQDMQGSYNEQFF; cdr3_nt: TGTGCCAGCAGCCAAGATATGCAGGGGTCCTACAATGAGCAGTTCTTC
v_call: TRBV10-1; d_call: .; clone_size: .; j_call: TRBJ2-3; cdr3_aa: CASSEDPKRALSTDTQYF; cdr3_nt: TGCGCCAGCAGTGAGGACCCTAAGCGGGCCTTAAGCACAGATACGCAGTATTTT
v_call: TRBV28; d_call: .; clone_size: .; j_call: TRBJ2-1; cdr3_aa: CASTQLSYNEQFF; cdr3_nt: TGTGCCAGCACACAGCTGTCCTACAATGAGCAGTTCTTC
v_call: TRBV20-1; d_call: .; clone_size: .; j_call: TRBJ2-1; cdr3_aa: CSARSEFRNEQFF; cdr3_nt: TGCAGTGCTAGATCCGAATTTAGGAATGAGCAGTTCTTC
v_call: TRBV6-2/TRBV6-3; d_call: .; clone_size: .; j_call: TRBJ1-6; cdr3_aa: CASSYGDNTPLHF; cdr3_nt: TGTGCCAGCAGTTATGGGGACAATACACCCCTCCACTTT
v_call: TRBV20-1; d_call: .; clone_size: .; j_call: TRBJ2-5; cdr3_aa: CSARGLGLLETQYF; cdr3_nt: TGCAGTGCTAGAGGTTTGGGGCTGCTGGAGACCCAGTACTTC
v_call: TRBV28; d_call: TRBD2; clone_size: .; j_call: TRBJ2-1; cdr3_aa: CASSLGGSSYNEQFF; cdr3_nt: TGTGCCAGCAGTTTAGGCGGGAGCTCCTACAATGAGCAGTTCTTC
v_call: TRBV5-1; d_call: .; clone_size: .; j_call: TRBJ1-3; cdr3_aa: CASSLDFGSGNTIYF; cdr3_nt: TGCGCCAGCAGCTTGGATTTCGGGTCCGGAAACACCATATATTTT
v_call: TRBV10-3; d_call: TRBD1; clone_size: .; j_call: TRBJ1-5; cdr3_aa: CAIRSGTGVSQPQHF; cdr3_nt: TGTGCCATCAGGTCCGGGACAGGGGTGTCTCAGCCCCAGCATTTT
v_call: TRBV6-4; d_call: .; clone_size: .; j_call: TRBJ2-7; cdr3_aa: CASSASWGRKLSYEQYF; cdr3_nt: TGTGCCAGCAGTGCCTCCTGGGGCAGGAAGCTCTCCTACGAGCAGTACTTC
v_call: TRBV29-1; d_call: .; clone_size: .; j_call: TRBJ1-3; cdr3_aa: CSVVSRSGNTIYF; cdr3_nt: TGCAGCGTAGTTTCGAGATCTGGAAACACCATATATTTT